This TCR beta chain was recovered during a study of T cell repertoires in ileal Crohn's disease. Using immunoSEQ multiplex PCR, the repertoire was profiled, and TCRdb retains in-frame clones only, with some absent. The profile covers roughly 2,400 clones, with over 70% appearing a single time and 36% taken by the ten largest. The V segment lost 5 bases and the J segment 5 bases; nucleotides outside the gene matches: 9. CDR3 size: 15 residues. Germline loops: CDR1 SGHTA, CDR2 FQGNSA. Time point: neoterminal ileum biopsy at postoperative endoscopy, about 6 months after surgery. The chain joins TRBV7-2 to TRBJ2-7, with 10 nucleotides matching TRBD2. This receptor was taken from an adult with Crohn's disease. The sample consisted of ileal tissue. The CDR3 reads CASSAASGRMDEQYF. DNA of the CDR3: TGTGCCAGCAGCGCAGCTAGCGGGAGAATGGACGAGCAGTACTTC. Full variable domain (rest looked up from reference TRBV7-2 and TRBJ2-7): GAGVSQSPSNKVTEKGKDVELRCDPISGHTALYWYRQSLGQGLEFLIYFQGNSAPDKSGLPSDRFSAERTGGSVSTLTIQRTQQEDSAVYLCASSAASGRMDEQYFGPGTRLTVT.